This TCR beta chain was observed in a study of glioma-infiltrating T cells after dendritic cell vaccination. Turning to the study itself: Samples are from glioblastoma patients in Phase I and II dendritic cell vaccine trials. Dendritic cells derived from monocytes and pulsed with autologous tumor lysate formed the vaccine.

There are 17 residues in the CDR3. V shed 5 bases, J shed 4 bases, and the junction held 10 bases outside the gene matches. Germline V gene sequence: CDR1 SGHTA, CDR2 FQGNSA. Amplification used 60 V beta primers and 13 J beta primers. Clones were read by immunoSEQ multiplex PCR, and TCRdb kept only the in-frame ones, dropping some. This sample has roughly 41,000 clones, with 70% to 85% found just once. The V and J genes are TRBV7-2 and TRBJ2-7; 14 bases fit TRBD2. The receptor was derived from a human donor with glioblastoma. This specimen consisted of blood, obtained before dendritic cell vaccination. In DNA form, the CDR3 reads TGTGCCAGCAGCGGACGACTAGCGGGGGGGCTAGTATACGAGCAGTACTTC. It yields the protein CASSGRLAGGLVYEQYF.